The TCR beta chain described here comes from a study of cytomegalovirus exposure and HLA in healthy donors. Study-wide context: The same platform as the roughly 670 first-cohort repertoires was used for the 95 to 150 validation repertoires, a later analysis reported.

Points from the study as a whole: While the bulk of TCR sequences proved rare, some public TCRs turned up in many donors. The tendency of first-cohort TCR clusters to co-occur in the approximately 110 validation repertoires was the finding of a later analysis. TCR beta chains numbering some 160 were designated cytomegalovirus-associated.

Profiling relied on immunoSEQ multiplex PCR, and the TCRdb table lists in-frame clones only, not all of them. The sample lists about 65,000 clones; 92% were seen once. The sample holds one count of this clone. Its antigen is not known. Germline V CDR1 and CDR2: MNHNS, SASEGT. CDR3 length equals 13 residues. V shed 7 bases and J shed 0 bases, with 7 bases lying between them. The origin of this receptor is a woman aged 18-29 years in good health and CMV-seronegative. The chain combines TRBV6-1 with TRBJ1-3; D gene uncertain. Input material: PBMCs. The CDR3, as DNA: TGTGCCAGCAAGACAAGCTCTGGAAACACCATATATTTT. It is translated as CASKTSSGNTIYF.